A single TCR beta chain is shown here with its context. TCRdb's copy holds only in-frame clones and misses some; the assay was immunoSEQ multiplex PCR. The table includes about 44,000 clones, 95% to 97% detected once. This sample was included in a study of technical replicates of blood from a handful of donors. Trimming left V 4 bases short and J 4 bases short, with 11 bases between. In germline, CDR1 is SEHNR, CDR2 FQNEAQ (reference sequence). This CDR3 region has 14 residues. J is TRBJ1-3 and V is TRBV7-9; TRBD1 is a possible D gene (6 bases). The source of this sequence is a human donor in good health. The sample taken for sequencing was T cells isolated from PBMCs. CDR3 nucleotides: TGTGCCAGCAGCTCCCAGGGGTTAGGAAACACCATATATTTT. Protein: CASSSQGLGNTIYF.